Listed below are T cell receptor beta chains from one sample, sequenced in a study of neurological immune-mediated disorders. Each CDR3 protein gets one entry after TCRdb re-called the 5' RACE reads with MiXCR. The sample shows tens of thousands of distinct CDR3 sequences, under 7.5% of them seen only once. Sequences were obtained from PBMCs. The receptors here all came from a woman between 35 and 50 years old in good health. CDR3s include the opening cysteine and the closing phenylalanine or tryptophan. D genes are given only for firm matches. Clone size is shown for a subset of rows, as once, few, many or a class of expanded clone.

d_gene,v_gene,j_gene,abundance,CDR3aa,CDR3nt
-,TRBV20-1,TRBJ2-3,-,CSASVGEINQPQYF,TGCAGTGCTAGCGTCGGCGAGATTAATCAGCCCCAGTATTTT
-,TRBV10-2,TRBJ2-7,-,CASSAGGTGEQYF,TGCGCCAGCAGTGCGGGCGGGACGGGCGAGCAGTACTTC
TRBD2,TRBV20-1,TRBJ2-3,many,CSAPDLAGGTTDTQYF,TGCAGTGCTCCCGATCTAGCGGGGGGCACCACAGATACGCAGTATTTT
-,TRBV6-5,TRBJ1-2,many,CASSPSFRSGYGYTF,TGTGCCAGCAGCCCGTCCTTCAGGAGCGGCTATGGCTACACCTTC
TRBD1,TRBV20-1,TRBJ2-7,many,CSAPRRGTPPDEQYF,TGCAGTGCTCCACGCAGGGGGACCCCTCCGGACGAGCAGTACTTC
TRBD1,TRBV5-1,TRBJ2-3,many,CASSLAGTGMNTQYF,TGCGCCAGCAGCTTGGCCGGGACAGGGATGAATACGCAGTATTTT
-,TRBV12-3/TRBV12-4,TRBJ1-2,many,CASSLGGVYGYTF,TGTGCCAGCAGCCTCGGGGGCGTCTATGGCTACACCTTC
-,TRBV5-1,TRBJ2-3,many,CASSGLGRTDTQYF,TGCGCCAGCAGCGGCCTGGGGCGCACAGATACGCAGTATTTT
-,TRBV5-6,TRBJ1-1,many,CASSPLQVPGTEAFF,TGTGCCAGCAGCCCTTTACAGGTCCCGGGAACTGAAGCTTTCTTT
-,TRBV20-1,TRBJ2-7,once,CSASTKGNEQYF,TGCAGTGCTAGTACCAAAGGCAACGAGCAGTACTTC
TRBD1,TRBV2,TRBJ1-2,many,CASSEGQYGYTF,TGTGCCAGCAGTGAGGGACAGTATGGCTACACCTTC
-,TRBV29-1,TRBJ1-6,medium-sized,CSVLTGTHNSPLHF,TGCAGCGTACTGACGGGGACGCATAATTCACCCCTCCACTTT
TRBD1,TRBV7-9,TRBJ2-3,-,CAWTGESNTQYF,TGTGCGTGGACAGGGGAATCGAATACGCAGTATTTT
-,TRBV7-9,TRBJ2-2,many,CAGTAGRTNTGELFF,TGTGCCGGCACCGCGGGGCGGACGAACACCGGGGAGCTGTTTTTT
-,TRBV20-1,TRBJ2-1,many,CSAWSVRSYNEQFF,TGCAGTGCATGGAGTGTTAGGTCCTACAATGAGCAGTTCTTC
TRBD1,TRBV9,TRBJ2-2,many,CASSDRGENTGELFF,TGTGCCAGCAGCGACAGGGGGGAGAACACCGGGGAGCTGTTTTTT
TRBD1,TRBV2,TRBJ1-1,-,CASRSDRGTEAFF,TGTGCCAGCAGATCGGACAGGGGTACTGAAGCTTTCTTT
-,TRBV5-1,TRBJ1-1,medium-sized,CASSLMVSGNTEAFF,TGCGCCAGCAGCTTGATGGTCTCTGGGAACACTGAAGCTTTCTTT
TRBD1,TRBV7-9,TRBJ2-1,many,CASSPPGQWNEQFF,TGTGCCAGCAGCCCCCCGGGACAGTGGAATGAGCAGTTCTTC
TRBD1,TRBV5-6,TRBJ1-2,many,CASSLRQGGVYGYTF,TGTGCCAGCAGCTTGAGACAGGGGGGCGTCTATGGCTACACCTTC
-,TRBV9,TRBJ2-1,-,CASSVEVASSYREQFF,TGTGCCAGCAGCGTAGAGGTTGCCAGCTCCTACAGAGAGCAGTTCTTC
TRBD1,TRBV10-3,TRBJ2-2,many,CAIKGARDTGELFF,TGTGCCATCAAGGGGGCCAGGGACACCGGGGAGCTGTTTTTT
-,TRBV20-1,TRBJ1-2,many,CSASPARQRANYGYTF,TGCAGTGCTAGTCCCGCCCGGCAGCGTGCTAACTATGGCTACACCTTC
TRBD2,TRBV5-6,TRBJ2-4,many,CASSFFSGRGWNIQYF,TGTGCCAGCAGCTTTTTTTCCGGGAGGGGATGGAACATTCAGTACTTC
-,TRBV7-6,TRBJ2-5,many,CASSLVGPQETQYF,TGTGCCAGCAGCTTGGTGGGCCCCCAAGAGACCCAGTACTTC
TRBD1,TRBV28,TRBJ1-2,many,CASGTGLDRGYTF,TGTGCCAGCGGGACAGGGTTAGATCGAGGCTACACCTTC
-,TRBV24-1,TRBJ2-3,many,CATSDLASDTQYF,TGTGCCACCAGTGATTTGGCGTCAGATACGCAGTATTTT
-,TRBV18,TRBJ2-7,many,CASSPDSVEQYF,TGTGCCAGCTCACCAGACAGCGTCGAGCAGTACTTC
-,TRBV7-8,TRBJ1-1,many,CASSLGPGSNTEAFF,TGTGCCAGCAGCTTAGGACCAGGTTCGAACACTGAAGCTTTCTTT
TRBD1,TRBV10-3,TRBJ1-5,-,CAISDLEQGNQPQHF,TGTGCCATCAGTGACCTAGAACAGGGGAATCAGCCCCAGCATTTT
TRBD1,TRBV6-4,TRBJ2-2,-,CASSNSGTGDTGELFF,TGTGCCAGCAGTAACTCCGGGACAGGTGACACCGGGGAGCTGTTTTTT
-,TRBV4-1,TRBJ2-3,many,CASSQHPTGEGDTQYF,TGCGCCAGCAGCCAACATCCGACAGGTGAAGGAGATACGCAGTATTTT
TRBD2,TRBV29-1,TRBJ2-1,many,CSVENRLAGEIEQFF,TGCAGCGTTGAAAACCGTCTAGCGGGAGAAATTGAGCAGTTCTTC
-,TRBV29-1,TRBJ2-7,few,CSVLGYEQYF,TGCAGCGTCCTGGGCTACGAGCAGTACTTC
-,TRBV12-3/TRBV12-4,TRBJ2-6,many,CASILSGANVLTF,TGTGCCAGCATACTCTCTGGGGCCAACGTCCTGACTTTC
TRBD1,TRBV5-1,TRBJ2-2,many,CASSTLGTAGELFF,TGCGCCAGCAGCACCCTTGGGACAGCGGGGGAGCTGTTTTTT
TRBD1,TRBV27,TRBJ2-3,many,CASSDTGADTQYF,TGTGCCAGCAGTGATACAGGGGCAGATACGCAGTATTTT
TRBD2,TRBV20-1,TRBJ2-1,many,CSASDGRAYNEQFF,TGCAGTGCTAGCGATGGGAGGGCCTACAATGAGCAGTTCTTC
TRBD2,TRBV6-1,TRBJ2-7,many,CASSEAVSGTIYEQYF,TGTGCCAGCAGTGAGGCCGTTAGCGGGACCATCTACGAGCAGTACTTC
-,TRBV7-9,TRBJ2-1,many,CASSPSRYNEQFF,TGTGCCAGCAGCCCTTCCCGGTACAATGAGCAGTTCTTC
TRBD1,TRBV24-1,TRBJ1-2,many,CATGETGGYGYTF,TGTGCCACCGGGGAGACAGGGGGCTATGGCTACACCTTC
-,TRBV28,TRBJ2-3,many,CASSLVGTDTQYF,TGTGCCAGCAGTTTGGTAGGGACAGATACGCAGTATTTT
TRBD2,TRBV6-1,TRBJ2-1,many,CASSLRTSGVYNEQFF,TGTGCCAGCAGTCTTCGGACTAGCGGGGTTTACAATGAGCAGTTCTTC
-,TRBV15,TRBJ2-2,many,CATSRDSRSSTGELFF,TGTGCCACCAGCAGAGATTCCCGGTCCAGCACCGGGGAGCTGTTTTTT